In this sample, the clone carrying this T cell receptor beta chain turned up a few times. The protocol was immunoSEQ multiplex PCR, while the TCRdb copy is restricted to in-frame clones and leaves out a portion. The sample lists about 34,000 clones, more than 70% seen once, with about 14% in the top ten. The data stem from a study of blood T cell repertoires in COVID-19. Trimming stripped 7 bases from V and 1 base from J, with 11 bases between. CDR3 size: 15 residues. CDR1 is SGHAT, CDR2 FQNNGV, per germline. This TCR was sampled from a man aged 80 or over with active or convalescent COVID-19. The sequenced sample was peripheral blood. The chain recombines TRBV11-2 with TRBJ2-6, with D tentatively TRBD1 (6 bases). The CDR3 reads CASNQDRSGANVLTF. The CDR3 bases are TGTGCCAGCAACCAGGACAGATCTGGGGCCAACGTCCTGACTTTC.